Listed below are T cell receptor beta chains from one sample, sequenced in a study of CD8 T cells in ankylosing spondylitis. Each CDR3 protein gets one entry after TCRdb re-called the 5' RACE reads with MiXCR. The sample carries about 130,000 distinct CDR3 sequences, roughly an eighth recorded once. The material sequenced was blood, either unsorted or a sorted T cell fraction (not recorded which). Receptors were obtained from a female donor with ankylosing spondylitis or in good health (not recorded which). CDR3s include the opening cysteine and the closing phenylalanine or tryptophan. Each record gives: D gene, V gene, J gene, CDR3 protein. A D gene is named only where the DNA matches it firmly.

>-|TRBV11-1|TRBJ2-2
CASSFILARERATGELFF
>-|TRBV5-1|TRBJ2-5
CASSLGQGMVETQYF
>-|TRBV27|TRBJ2-1
CASSLDSPSAEQFF
>-|TRBV25-1|TRBJ1-5
CASSEGGGIGNQPQHF
>-|TRBV4-1|TRBJ2-4
CASSQEEGARIKNIQYF
>-|TRBV25-1|TRBJ1-1
CASSDHKGGEAFF
>TRBD1|TRBV5-1|TRBJ1-5
CASSPGQVNQPQHF
>TRBD2|TRBV5-1|TRBJ2-7
CASSLFVSGRTNLTYEQYF
>-|TRBV10-3|TRBJ2-3
CAISVSTPGTDTQYF
>-|TRBV5-1|TRBJ2-3
CASSTSDTQYF
>-|TRBV10-3|TRBJ1-5
CAISGVGGRDQPQHF
>TRBD2|TRBV12-3/TRBV12-4|TRBJ2-3
CASSKTSGRISTDTQYF
>TRBD1|TRBV12-3/TRBV12-4|TRBJ1-5
CASSFGDRGSNQPQHF
>TRBD1|TRBV24-1|TRBJ1-5
CATSDRRDSCQPQHF
>-|TRBV5-3|TRBJ2-1
CARSLRTPYHEQFF
>-|TRBV2|TRBJ1-2
CASCLAGVEDTGLSWGYTF
>-|TRBV6-2/TRBV6-3|TRBJ2-7
CASTQGFYEQYF
>-|TRBV7-2|TRBJ1-5
CASSSSYQPQHF
>-|TRBV2|TRBJ2-2
CASQGQMNTGELFF
>TRBD1|TRBV14|TRBJ1-1
CASSQGQGLAVTEAFF
>TRBD1|TRBV24-1|TRBJ2-7
CATSDSQSTGPDFLLPYEQYF
>-|TRBV7-8|TRBJ1-6
CASSFRGLANNSPLHF
>TRBD2|TRBV3-1|TRBJ2-1
CASSQEIVRLAGNEQFF
>-|TRBV29-1|TRBJ2-1
CSVAWGNEQFF
>-|TRBV7-8|TRBJ2-5
CASSPRQLETQYF
>-|TRBV5-6|TRBJ1-2
CASSRGRYGGYTF
>TRBD2|TRBV10-3|TRBJ2-3
CATQRGPDTDTQYF
>-|TRBV6-1|TRBJ1-3
CASRQPYSGNTIYF
>-|TRBV4-1|TRBJ1-1
CASSQEPGAITEAFF
>-|TRBV24-1|TRBJ2-2
CATAGQGFTGELFF
>-|TRBV20-1|TRBJ2-7
CSGGLDSYEQYF
>TRBD2|TRBV24-1|TRBJ2-3
CATSPGLAAGQDTQYF
>-|TRBV20-1|TRBJ2-3
CSARDRGAALDTQYF
>-|TRBV5-1|TRBJ1-1
CASSLAPGSNTEAFF
>-|TRBV5-1|TRBJ2-1
CASGWEAYNEQFF
>-|TRBV5-1|TRBJ1-1
CASSLVLRQKNTEAFF
>-|TRBV7-9|TRBJ2-7
CASSLAGSWYEQYF
>TRBD2|TRBV7-6|TRBJ2-1
CASSLAQAGNLGSSYNEQFF
>-|TRBV5-1|TRBJ2-5
CASRTGTGQETQYF
>-|TRBV7-2|TRBJ2-5
CASRAGAETQYF